Presented here are 18 T cell receptor beta chains from one specimen sequenced in a study of OX40 agonist ivuxolimab in advanced cancers. Clones were read by immunoSEQ multiplex PCR, and TCRdb kept only the in-frame ones, dropping some. The data contain 50,000 to 65,000 clones, roughly 86% of them seen just once; the ten biggest clones take up approximately 1.1%. The specimen was CD4+ or CD8+ T cells sorted from blood, collected in a trial of the OX40 agonist ivuxolimab. The receptor source for this set is an adult with an advanced solid tumor such as melanoma, head and neck, liver or kidney cancer.

The chain combines TRBV4-3 with TRBJ2-5, with D unresolved. The CDR3 sequence is 15 residues long. CDR1 and CDR2 from the germline V gene are LGHNA and YSLEER. V was cut by 2 bases and J by 5 bases, with 15 bases left in between. The CDR3 DNA sequence: TGCGCCAGCAGCCAATCTCTCTCCTCCTTGGAGACCCAGTACTTC. It codes for CASSQSLSSLETQYF.

The chain uses TRBV9 and TRBJ2-7, with 7 bases identical to TRBD2. The V and J ends lost 0 bases and 6 bases, in that order; junction bases with no gene match: 6. Germline lookup yields CDR1 SGDLS and CDR2 YYNGEE. This CDR3 has 14 amino acids. The CDR3 is CASSVARELGEQYF. The CDR3, as DNA: TGTGCCAGCAGCGTAGCGCGGGAGCTAGGCGAGCAGTACTTC.

This sequence joins TRBV28 and TRBJ1-4, with 7 bases identical to TRBD1. The V and J ends lost 3 bases and 7 bases, in that order; junction bases with no gene match: 8. This CDR3 is built from 15 residues. Germline lookup yields CDR1 MDHEN and CDR2 SYDVKM. The CDR3 DNA is TGTGCCAGCAGTTTCTATGACAGGGTTGGTGAAAAACTGTTTTTT. Protein: CASSFYDRVGEKLFF. Looking up the rest from reference TRBV28 and TRBJ1-4 gives the full variable domain: DVKVTQSSRYLVKRTGEKVFLECVQDMDHENMFWYRQDPGLGLRLIYFSYDVKMKEKGDIPEGYSVSREKKERFSLILESASTNQTSMYLCASSFYDRVGEKLFFGSGTQLSVL.

On this clone itself: At one boundary the junction diverges from the germline segment, which might be a read error. The chain links TRBV7-3 to TRBJ2-5, with D possibly being TRBD1 (6 bases). This CDR3 comprises 15 residues. From germline, CDR1 is SGHTA and CDR2 FQGTGA. The CDR3 nucleotides read TGTGCTAGCAGTCGCGACGGACAGATGGATGAGACCCAGTACTTC. Translating gives CASSRDGQMDETQYF.

V usage is TRBV19 and J usage is TRBJ2-1, with 7 positions matching TRBD2. V was pared by 7 bases and J by 8 bases, with 8 bases of the junction left unmatched. Germline CDR1 and CDR2: LNHDA and SQIVND (reference sequence). The CDR3 length is 13 residues. As DNA, the CDR3 is TGTGCCAGTAAAGCGGGACGCACGGATGAGCAGTTCTTC. It is translated as CASKAGRTDEQFF.

The chain recombines TRBV2 with TRBJ2-2; D perhaps matches TRBD2 (6 bases). The CDR3 covers 14 residues. Germline V CDR1 and CDR2: SNHLY, FYNNEI. CDR3 residues: CGTQVGRNTGELFF. The CDR3 DNA reads TGTGGTACTCAGGTCGGGAGGAACACCGGGGAGCTGTTTTTT. Full variable domain (missing parts from reference TRBV2 and TRBJ2-2): EPEVTQTPSHQVTQMGQEVILRCVPISNHLYFYWYRQILGQKVEFLVSFYNNEISEKSEIFDDQFSVERPDGSNFTLKIRSTKLEDSAMYFCGTQVGRNTGELFFGEGSRLTVL.

The chain joins TRBV5-1 to TRBJ2-7; D is perhaps TRBD1 (6 bases). The CDR3 has 16 residues. V was pared by 4 bases and J by 2 bases, with 19 bases between. Germline V gene sequence: CDR1 SGHRS, CDR2 YFSETQ. CDR3 nucleotide sequence: TGCGCCAGCAGCCTGGGGGCCAAGGACGGAACCTACGAGCAGTACTTC. This codes for CASSLGAKDGTYEQYF.

V and J are TRBV15 and TRBJ2-5; a possible D gene is TRBD2 (7 bases). The CDR3 sequence is 14 residues long. V gave up 3 bases and J gave up 6 bases, with 14 bases separating them. Germline CDR1 reads LNHNV; CDR2 reads YYDKDF (reference sequence). The CDR3 is CATSRGGGEQTQYF. The CDR3 DNA reads as TGTGCCACCAGCAGGGGAGGGGGGGAACAGACCCAGTACTTC. Full variable domain (missing parts from reference TRBV15 and TRBJ2-5): DAMVIQNPRYQVTQFGKPVTLSCSQTLNHNVMYWYQQKSSQAPKLLFHYYDKDFNNEADTPDNFQSRRPNTSFCFLDIRSPGLGDTAMYLCATSRGGGEQTQYFGPGTRLLVL.

In its sample, this clone was seen once. The V and J genes are TRBV20-1 and TRBJ1-1, with D maybe TRBD1 (6 bases). The V gene lost 6 bases and the J gene lost 5 bases, with 10 bases spanning the gap. Germline V gives CDR1 DFQATT, CDR2 SNEGSKA (reference sequence). The CDR3 sequence is 11 residues long. The CDR3 bases are TGCAGTGCCAACAGGGCGACTGAAGCTTTCTTT. This encodes CSANRATEAFF.

The chain couples TRBV4-3 to TRBJ2-7; D gene unclear. V lost 0 bases and J lost 0, with 12 bases in between. CDR1 LGHNA and CDR2 YSLEER come from the germline V gene. CDR3 size: 16 residues. CDR3 sequence (DNA): TGCGCCAGCAGCCAAGACAGACTCTTCAGCTCCTACGAGCAGTACTTC. Encoded protein: CASSQDRLFSSYEQYF.

The V gene is TRBV28, the J gene TRBJ2-7; 9 bases match TRBD2. V lost 0 bases, J lost 2 bases, and 2 bases stayed unmatched. This CDR3 region has 15 residues. Germline V gene lookup returns CDR1 MDHEN and CDR2 SYDVKM. The CDR3, as DNA: TGTGCCAGCAGTTTATGGGGACTAGCTACCTACGAGCAGTACTTC. This translates into CASSLWGLATYEQYF.

V is TRBV10-3 and J is TRBJ1-1; 7 bases are a match to TRBD1. The CDR3 is 15 amino acids. J lost 1 base, V lost 2 bases, and 4 bases had no gene match. CDR1 is ENHRY, CDR2 SYGVKD, per germline. The CDR3 is CAISEQGEENTEAFF. The CDR3 DNA reads TGTGCCATCAGTGAGCAGGGGGAAGAGAACACTGAAGCTTTCTTT.

J is TRBJ2-5 and V is TRBV7-9; D is ambiguous. Trimming pared 1 base from V and 2 bases from J, leaving 5 bases between. Germline V CDR1 and CDR2: SEHNR, FQNEAQ (reference sequence). This CDR3 is built from 13 residues. The CDR3 DNA sequence: TGTGCCAGCAGCTTAGACGCACAAGAGACCCAGTACTTC. It translates to CASSLDAQETQYF.

CDR3 sequence reads: CASRRTGSAEAFF. Here the CDR3 DNA reads TGTGCCAGCAGACGGACAGGGTCTGCTGAAGCTTTCTTT. The chain is built from TRBV27 and TRBJ1-1; 8 positions match TRBD1. Germline V gene lookup returns CDR1 MNHEY and CDR2 SMNVEV (reference sequence). The CDR3 runs 13 residues. V gave up 6 bases and J gave up 6 bases; unmatched junction bases: 6.

The chain is built from TRBV10-3 and TRBJ1-1; no clear D gene. Per germline, CDR1 ENHRY and CDR2 SYGVKD. This CDR3 is 13 amino acids long. V was cut by 11 bases and J by 1 base, with 14 bases left in between. The CDR3 region is CASSRGENTEAFF. For the CDR3, the DNA is TGTGCCTCCTCGCGCGGGGAGAACACTGAAGCTTTCTTT.

The count of this clone is one. The chain is built from TRBV9 and TRBJ2-3; 8 bases align to TRBD2. Trimming cost V 4 bases and J 4 bases; bases outside gene matches: 14. This CDR3 spans 17 amino acids. Germline CDR1 is SGDLS and CDR2 is YYNGEE. CDR3 sequence: CASSPAGIAGYSDTQYF. The CDR3 nucleotides read TGTGCCAGCAGCCCCGCAGGGATAGCGGGATACTCAGATACGCAGTATTTT.

CDR3 bases: TGCGCCAGCAGCCAAGATCCGCGGACGGAGACCCAGTACTTC. This encodes CASSQDPRTETQYF. The chain uses TRBV4-1 and TRBJ2-5, with D unclear. Trimming left V 0 bases short and J 5 bases short, with 10 bases between. The CDR3 is made up of 14 amino acids. Germline CDR1 reads MGHRA; CDR2 reads YSYEKL.

The chain uses TRBV18 and TRBJ2-1; 9 nucleotides agree with TRBD2. J gave up 7 bases and V 3 bases, and 10 bases lay outside the gene matches. The CDR3 has 16 residues. Germline CDR1 and CDR2: KGHSH and LQKENI. For the CDR3, the DNA is TGTGCCAGCTCACCTCCGGGACTAGCCTCTGGGAATGAGCAGTTCTTC. This codes for CASSPPGLASGNEQFF.